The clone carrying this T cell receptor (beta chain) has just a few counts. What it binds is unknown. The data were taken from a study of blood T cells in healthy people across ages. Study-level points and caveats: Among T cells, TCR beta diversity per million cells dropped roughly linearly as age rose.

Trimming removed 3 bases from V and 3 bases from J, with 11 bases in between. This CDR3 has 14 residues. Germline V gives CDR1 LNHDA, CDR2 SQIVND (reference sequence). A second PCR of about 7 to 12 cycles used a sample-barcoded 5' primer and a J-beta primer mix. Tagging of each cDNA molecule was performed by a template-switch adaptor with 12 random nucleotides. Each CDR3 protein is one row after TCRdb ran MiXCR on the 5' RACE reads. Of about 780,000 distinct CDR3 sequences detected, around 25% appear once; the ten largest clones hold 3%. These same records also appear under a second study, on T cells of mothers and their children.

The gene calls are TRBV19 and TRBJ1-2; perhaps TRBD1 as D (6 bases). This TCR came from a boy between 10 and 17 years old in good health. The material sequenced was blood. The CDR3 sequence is CASSIGQPYYGYTF. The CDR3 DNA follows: TGTGCCAGTAGTATCGGACAGCCTTACTATGGCTACACCTTC.